This T cell receptor (beta chain) was captured by sequencing in a study of cytomegalovirus exposure and HLA in healthy donors. The overall study: In an early release, HLA-typed donors contributed some 82 million unique TCR sequences.

Points on this clone: Antigen: not known.

V shed 2 bases, J shed 4 bases, and the junction held 1 base outside the gene matches. The germline V gene encodes CDR1 KGHSH and CDR2 LQKENI. The CDR3 spans 14 residues. This PCR relied on a set of 60 Vbeta primers and 13 Jbeta primers. Some clones are missing from TCRdb's copy, which holds only in-frame ones; the method was immunoSEQ multiplex PCR. The sample holds approximately 180,000 clones, over 60% seen once. The study's findings and limits: There were reportedly fewer N-insertions in an Asian-associated ancestry cluster than the roughly 670-donor mean, in a later analysis. In a later analysis, across HLA loci, associated TCR counts were highest for DRB1, lowest for HLA-C.

This TCR derives from a middle-aged woman in good health and CMV-seronegative. The genes are TRBV18 and TRBJ2-1; 8 nucleotides line up with TRBD2. The sample consisted of PBMCs. CDR3 sequence (DNA): TGTGCCAGCTCACCAGGCGGGAGGTACAATGAGCAGTTCTTC. Translation gives CASSPGGRYNEQFF. Full variable domain (remainder filled in from reference TRBV18 and TRBJ2-1): NAGVMQNPRHLVRRRGQEARLRCSPMKGHSHVYWYRQLPEEGLKFMVYLQKENIIDESGMPKERFSAEFPKEGPSILRIQQVVRGDSAAYFCASSPGGRYNEQFFGPGTRLTVL.